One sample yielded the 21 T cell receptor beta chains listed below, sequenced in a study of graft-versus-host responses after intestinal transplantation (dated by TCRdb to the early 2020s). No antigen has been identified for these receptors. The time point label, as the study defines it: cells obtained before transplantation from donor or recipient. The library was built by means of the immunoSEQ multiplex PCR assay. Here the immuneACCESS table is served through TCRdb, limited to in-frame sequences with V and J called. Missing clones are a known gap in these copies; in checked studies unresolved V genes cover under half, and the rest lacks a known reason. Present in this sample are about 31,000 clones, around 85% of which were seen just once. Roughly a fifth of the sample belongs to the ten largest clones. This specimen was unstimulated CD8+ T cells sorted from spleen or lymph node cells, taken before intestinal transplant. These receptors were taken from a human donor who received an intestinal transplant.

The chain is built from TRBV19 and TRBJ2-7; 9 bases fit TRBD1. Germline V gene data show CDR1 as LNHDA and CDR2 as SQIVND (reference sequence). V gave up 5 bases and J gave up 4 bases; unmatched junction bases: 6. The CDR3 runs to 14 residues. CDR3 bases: TGTGCCAGTAGTCCCCGGGACAGGGATTACGAGCAGTACTTC. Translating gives CASSPRDRDYEQYF. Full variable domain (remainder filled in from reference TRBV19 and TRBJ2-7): DGGITQSPKYLFRKEGQNVTLSCEQNLNHDAMYWYRQDPGQGLRLIYYSQIVNDFQKGDIAEGYSVSREKKESFPLTVTSAQKNPTAFYLCASSPRDRDYEQYFGPGTRLTVT.

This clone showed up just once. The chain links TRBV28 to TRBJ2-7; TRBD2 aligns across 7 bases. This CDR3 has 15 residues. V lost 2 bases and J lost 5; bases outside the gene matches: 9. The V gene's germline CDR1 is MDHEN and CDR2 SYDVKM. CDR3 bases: TGTGCCAGCAGTTTAAGTCGGCGGGGAGGGGACGAGCAGTACTTC. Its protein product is CASSLSRRGGDEQYF.

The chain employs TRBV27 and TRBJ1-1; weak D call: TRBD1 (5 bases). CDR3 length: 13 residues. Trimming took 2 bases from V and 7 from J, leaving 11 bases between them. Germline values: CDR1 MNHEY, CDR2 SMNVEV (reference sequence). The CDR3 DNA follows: TGTGCCAGCAGTTTAAGGGCGACAGTTGAAGCTTTCTTT. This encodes CASSLRATVEAFF.

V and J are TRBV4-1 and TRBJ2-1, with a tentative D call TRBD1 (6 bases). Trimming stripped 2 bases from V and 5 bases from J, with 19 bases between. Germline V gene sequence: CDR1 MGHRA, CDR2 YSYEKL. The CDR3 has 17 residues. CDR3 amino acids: CASSQPWTEPKDNEQFF. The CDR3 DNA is TGCGCCAGCAGCCAACCGTGGACAGAGCCAAAAGACAATGAGCAGTTCTTC.

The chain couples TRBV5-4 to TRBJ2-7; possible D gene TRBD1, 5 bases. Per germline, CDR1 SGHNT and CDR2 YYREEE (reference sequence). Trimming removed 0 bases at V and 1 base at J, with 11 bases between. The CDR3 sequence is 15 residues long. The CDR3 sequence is CASSLAGQGSYEQYF. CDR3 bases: TGTGCCAGCAGCTTGGCTGGTCAGGGTTCCTACGAGCAGTACTTC.

This CDR3 is CASSPASGGYEQYF. DNA of the CDR3: TGTGCCAGCAGCCCTGCTAGCGGGGGCTACGAGCAGTACTTC. The chain uses TRBV11-2 and TRBJ2-7, with TRBD2 identical over 10 bases. The length of the CDR3 is 14 residues. Germline loops: CDR1 SGHAT, CDR2 FQNNGV. Trimming cost V 5 bases and J 3 bases; bases outside gene matches: 4.

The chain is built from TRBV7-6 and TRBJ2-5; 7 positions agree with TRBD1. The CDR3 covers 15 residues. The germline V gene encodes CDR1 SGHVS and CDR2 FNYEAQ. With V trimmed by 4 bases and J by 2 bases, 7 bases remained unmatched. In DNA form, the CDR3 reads TGTGCCAGCAGCTGGACCAAGACAGGGCAAGAGACCCAGTACTTC. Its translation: CASSWTKTGQETQYF.

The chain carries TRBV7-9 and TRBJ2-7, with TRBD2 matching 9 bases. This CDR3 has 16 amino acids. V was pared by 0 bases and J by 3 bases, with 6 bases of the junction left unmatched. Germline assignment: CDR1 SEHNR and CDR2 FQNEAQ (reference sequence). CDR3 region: CASSLATGGRDYEQYF. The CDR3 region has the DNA TGTGCCAGCAGCTTAGCGACCGGCGGGAGGGACTACGAGCAGTACTTC.

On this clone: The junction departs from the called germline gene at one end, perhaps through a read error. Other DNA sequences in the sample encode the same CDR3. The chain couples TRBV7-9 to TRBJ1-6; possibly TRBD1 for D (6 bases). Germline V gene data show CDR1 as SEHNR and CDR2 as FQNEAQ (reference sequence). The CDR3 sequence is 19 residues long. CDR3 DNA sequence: TGTGCCAGCAGCTTACCGATCGAGGACAGCTCCTCCTACAATTCACCCCTCCACTTT. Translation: CASSLPIEDSSSYNSPLHF.

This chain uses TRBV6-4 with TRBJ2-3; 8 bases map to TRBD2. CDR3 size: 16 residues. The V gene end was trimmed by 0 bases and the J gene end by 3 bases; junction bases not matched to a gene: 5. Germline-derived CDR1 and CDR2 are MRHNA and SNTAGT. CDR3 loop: CASSDSAGGGTDTQYF. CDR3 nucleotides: TGTGCCAGCAGTGACTCCGCGGGAGGAGGAACAGATACGCAGTATTTT.

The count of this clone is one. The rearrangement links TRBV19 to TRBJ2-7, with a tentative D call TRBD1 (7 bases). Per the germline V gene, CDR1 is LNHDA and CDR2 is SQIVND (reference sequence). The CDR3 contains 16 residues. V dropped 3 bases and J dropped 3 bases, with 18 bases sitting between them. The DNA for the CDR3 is TGTGCCAGTAGTATGCAGGGGGGTGCAGGGTTCTACGAGCAGTACTTC. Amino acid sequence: CASSMQGGAGFYEQYF.

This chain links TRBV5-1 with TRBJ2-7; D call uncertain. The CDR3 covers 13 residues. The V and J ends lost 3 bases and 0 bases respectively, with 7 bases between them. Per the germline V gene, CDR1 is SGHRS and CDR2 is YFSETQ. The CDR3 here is CASSSYSSYEQYF. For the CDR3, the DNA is TGCGCCAGCAGCTCGTACAGCTCCTACGAGCAGTACTTC. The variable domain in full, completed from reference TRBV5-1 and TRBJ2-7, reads KAGVTQTPRYLIKTRGQQVTLSCSPISGHRSVSWYQQTPGQGLQFLFEYFSETQRNKGNFPGRFSGRQFSNSRSEMNVSTLELGDSALYLCASSSYSSYEQYFGPGTRLTVT.

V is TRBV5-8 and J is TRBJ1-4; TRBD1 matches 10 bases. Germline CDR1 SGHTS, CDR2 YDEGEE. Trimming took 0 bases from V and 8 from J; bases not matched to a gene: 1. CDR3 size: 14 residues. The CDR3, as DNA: TGTGCCAGCAGCTTGGAGGACAGGGGGGAAAAACTGTTTTTT. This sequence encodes CASSLEDRGEKLFF.

The CDR3 nucleotides read TGTGCCAGCAGTTTTATCCTGGACAGGGTATACGGCTACACCTTC. Its translation: CASSFILDRVYGYTF. The rearrangement uses TRBV28 and TRBJ1-2, with TRBD1 matching 8 bases. CDR1 is MDHEN, CDR2 SYDVKM, per germline. V lost 3 bases and J lost 8; bases outside the gene matches: 11. The CDR3 is 15 residues long.

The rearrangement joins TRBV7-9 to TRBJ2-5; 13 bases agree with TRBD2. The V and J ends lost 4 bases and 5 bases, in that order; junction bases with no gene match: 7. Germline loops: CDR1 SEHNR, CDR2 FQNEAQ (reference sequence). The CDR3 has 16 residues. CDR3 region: CASSSLAGGPRETQYF. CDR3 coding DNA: TGTGCCAGCAGCTCACTAGCGGGAGGGCCGAGGGAGACCCAGTACTTC.

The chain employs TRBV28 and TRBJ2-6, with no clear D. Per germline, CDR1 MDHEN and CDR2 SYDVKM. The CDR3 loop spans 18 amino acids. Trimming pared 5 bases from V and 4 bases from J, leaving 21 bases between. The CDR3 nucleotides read TGTGCCAGCAGTCTTCCCCGCGAGGCTGGCGGCGGGGCCAACGTCCTGACTTTC. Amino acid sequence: CASSLPREAGGGANVLTF.

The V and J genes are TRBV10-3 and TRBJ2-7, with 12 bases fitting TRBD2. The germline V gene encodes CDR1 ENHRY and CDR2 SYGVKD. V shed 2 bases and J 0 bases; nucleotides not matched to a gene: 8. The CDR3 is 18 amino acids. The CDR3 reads CAISEASGRVWDSYEQYF. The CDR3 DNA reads TGTGCCATCAGTGAGGCTAGCGGGAGGGTATGGGACTCCTACGAGCAGTACTTC.

The CDR3 DNA reads TGTGCCAGCAGCTATGACAGGTGGGACACTGAAGCTTTCTTT. This sequence encodes CASSYDRWDTEAFF. The chain carries TRBV5-4 and TRBJ1-1, with D possibly TRBD1 on 6 matching bases. The CDR3 spans 14 residues. CDR1 SGHNT and CDR2 YYREEE come from the germline V gene (reference sequence). Deletions cut 3 bases from V and 3 bases from J, with 12 bases between.

The CDR3 bases are TGTGCCAGCAGCCCAGGTTTGCACAATGAGCAGTTCTTC. Amino acids: CASSPGLHNEQFF. The V call is TRBV25-1, the J call TRBJ2-1; D unclear. The CDR3 covers 13 residues. Germline CDR1 and CDR2: MGHDK and SYGVNS. V lost 6 bases and J lost 5, with 11 bases in between.

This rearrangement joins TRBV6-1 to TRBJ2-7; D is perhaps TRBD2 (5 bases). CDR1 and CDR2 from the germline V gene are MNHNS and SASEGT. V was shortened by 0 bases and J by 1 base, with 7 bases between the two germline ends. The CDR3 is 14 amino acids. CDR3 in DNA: TGTGCCAGCAGTGAAGCCCGGGGTTCCTACGAGCAGTACTTC. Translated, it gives CASSEARGSYEQYF.

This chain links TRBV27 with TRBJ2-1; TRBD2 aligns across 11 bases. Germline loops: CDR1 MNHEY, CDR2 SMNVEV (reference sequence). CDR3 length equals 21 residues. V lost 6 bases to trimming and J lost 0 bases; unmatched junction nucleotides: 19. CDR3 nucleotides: TGTGCCAGCAGCCCCGGGCCCGGTGTTCTAGCGGGGGGAACCTCCTACAATGAGCAGTTCTTC. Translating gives CASSPGPGVLAGGTSYNEQFF.